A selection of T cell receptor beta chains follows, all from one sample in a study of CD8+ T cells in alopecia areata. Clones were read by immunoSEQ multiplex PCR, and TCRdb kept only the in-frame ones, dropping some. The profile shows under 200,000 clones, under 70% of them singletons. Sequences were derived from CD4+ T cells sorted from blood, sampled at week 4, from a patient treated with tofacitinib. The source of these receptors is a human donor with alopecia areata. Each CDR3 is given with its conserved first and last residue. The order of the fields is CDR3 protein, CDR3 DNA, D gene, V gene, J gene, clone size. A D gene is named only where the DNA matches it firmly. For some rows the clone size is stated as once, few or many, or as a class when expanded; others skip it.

CDR3 protein: CASSLTGGYEQYF
CDR3 DNA: TGTGCCAGCAGCTTAACAGGGGGTTACGAGCAGTACTTC
D gene: TRBD1
V gene: TRBV7-2
J gene: TRBJ2-7
clone size: .

CDR3 protein: CASSAGTATQRSGANVLTF
CDR3 DNA: TGTGCCAGCAGCGCTGGGACAGCGACCCAACGCTCTGGGGCCAACGTCCTGACTTTC
D gene: TRBD1
V gene: TRBV7-8
J gene: TRBJ2-6
clone size: .

CDR3 protein: CASTSGGVTYEQYF
CDR3 DNA: TGCGCCAGCACCTCAGGGGGTGTCACCTACGAGCAGTACTTC
D gene: TRBD1
V gene: TRBV5-1
J gene: TRBJ2-7
clone size: once

CDR3 protein: CAWDPGTGGYEQYF
CDR3 DNA: TGTGCCTGGGACCCCGGGACAGGGGGGTACGAGCAGTACTTC
D gene: TRBD1
V gene: TRBV30
J gene: TRBJ2-7
clone size: once

CDR3 protein: CAWSVGQATYNEQFF
CDR3 DNA: TGTGCCTGGAGTGTCGGCCAGGCAACCTACAATGAGCAGTTCTTC
D gene: .
V gene: TRBV30
J gene: TRBJ2-1
clone size: .

CDR3 protein: CACHWDTEAFF
CDR3 DNA: TGTGCCTGTCATTGGGACACTGAAGCTTTCTTT
D gene: .
V gene: TRBV6-5
J gene: TRBJ1-1
clone size: .

CDR3 protein: CASSSLGTGELFF
CDR3 DNA: TGTGCCAGCAGCAGCCTTGGCACCGGGGAGCTGTTTTTT
D gene: .
V gene: TRBV7-3
J gene: TRBJ2-2
clone size: few

CDR3 protein: CASSSRPPRNTIYF
CDR3 DNA: TGTGCCAGCAGCTCCCGACCACCACGAAACACCATATATTTT
D gene: .
V gene: TRBV11-2
J gene: TRBJ1-3
clone size: few

CDR3 protein: CASRPGQRNEKLFF
CDR3 DNA: TGTGCCAGCCGCCCGGGACAGCGTAATGAAAAACTGTTTTTT
D gene: TRBD1
V gene: TRBV5-6
J gene: TRBJ1-4
clone size: few

CDR3 protein: CSVQWGQELSGGTQYF
CDR3 DNA: TGCAGCGTTCAATGGGGACAGGAACTCTCTGGGGGGACCCAGTACTTC
D gene: TRBD1
V gene: TRBV29-1
J gene: TRBJ2-5
clone size: .

CDR3 protein: CASSPRLAGLHEQYF
CDR3 DNA: TGTGCCAGCAGCCCCAGACTAGCGGGGCTGCATGAGCAGTACTTC
D gene: TRBD2
V gene: TRBV11-2
J gene: TRBJ2-7
clone size: .

CDR3 protein: CAWRGDRPSGGYTF
CDR3 DNA: TGTGCCTGGAGAGGGGACAGACCTTCGGGTGGCTACACCTTC
D gene: TRBD1
V gene: TRBV30
J gene: TRBJ1-2
clone size: few

CDR3 protein: CASSPGDTVNTGELFF
CDR3 DNA: TGTGCCAGCTCACCAGGGGACACCGTGAACACCGGGGAGCTGTTTTTT
D gene: .
V gene: TRBV18
J gene: TRBJ2-2
clone size: .